One and the same sample provided the 16 T cell receptor beta chains below, sequenced in a study of T cell responses to AZD1222 COVID-19 vaccine. Here immunoSEQ multiplex PCR was the method, and the copy in TCRdb shows in-frame clones only, minus some. The profile shows 100,000 to 150,000 clones, 90% to 95% of them singletons. Sequences were derived from peripheral blood, sampled on day 0 of AZD1222 vaccination. All receptors come from an adult in good health.

This chain connects TRBV30 to TRBJ1-3; the D gene is possibly TRBD1 (5 bases). The germline V and J ends were trimmed by 0 bases and 0 bases, with 15 bases remaining between them. The V gene's germline CDR1 is GTSNPN and CDR2 SVGIG (reference sequence). The CDR3 length is 17 residues. CDR3 in DNA: TGTGCCTGGAGTGTAGGAACAGGCGTCCCCTCTGGAAACACCATATATTTT. Its protein product is CAWSVGTGVPSGNTIYF.

CDR3 sequence reads: CASSSSGNTEAFF. In nucleotides, the CDR3 is TGTGCCAGCTCATCCTCGGGGAACACTGAAGCTTTCTTT. V gene TRBV18 combines with J gene TRBJ1-1, with D unclear. The ends were cut back, 5 bases at V and 1 base at J, with 8 bases in the middle. CDR1 is KGHSH and CDR2 is LQKENI in the germline V gene. CDR3 length: 13 amino acids.

Regarding this clone: Distinct nucleotide sequences in the sample also encode this CDR3. CDR3 region: CASSPGRVSNQPQHF. The CDR3 DNA follows: TGTGCCAGCAGCCCGGGTAGGGTTAGCAATCAGCCCCAGCATTTT. This chain joins TRBV28 and TRBJ1-5; D unclear. The V end was cut by 6 bases, the J end by 0 bases, with 12 bases between. CDR3 size: 15 residues. Germline V lookup: CDR1 MDHEN, CDR2 SYDVKM.

The chain couples TRBV6-5 to TRBJ2-7; a possible D gene is TRBD2 (6 bases). V was shortened by 4 bases and J by 3 bases, with 16 bases between the two germline ends. The CDR3 is 15 residues long. Germline CDR1 is MNHEY and CDR2 is SVGAGI. The CDR3 region is CASSSVASGSYEQYF. The CDR3 coding sequence is TGTGCCAGCAGTTCCGTAGCCTCCGGGAGCTACGAGCAGTACTTC.

V usage is TRBV4-1 and J usage is TRBJ1-4; a weak D match, TRBD1 (5 bases). V was trimmed by 4 bases and J by 5 bases, leaving 8 bases between them. CDR1 and CDR2 (germline): MGHRA, YSYEKL. The CDR3 has 13 residues. The CDR3 loop reads CASSPGVNEKLFF. The CDR3 coding sequence is TGCGCCAGCAGCCCGGGGGTAAATGAAAAACTGTTTTTT.

In its sample, this clone was seen once. V gene TRBV7-6 combines with J gene TRBJ2-5; a possible D gene is TRBD2 (6 bases). Between the trimmed V and J ends, which lost 5 bases and 3 bases, there was a span of 16 bases. The CDR3 has 15 residues. CDR1 SGHVS and CDR2 FNYEAQ come from the germline V gene. CDR3 nucleotide sequence: TGTGCCAGCAGCAATCTGTGGAGGGAGGAAGAGACCCAGTACTTC. The encoded protein is CASSNLWREEETQYF.

V and J are TRBV7-2 and TRBJ1-4, with a tentative D call TRBD1 (6 bases). This CDR3 has 14 amino acids. Trimming cost V 5 bases and J 3 bases, with 10 bases left between them. Germline V gene sequence: CDR1 SGHTA, CDR2 FQGNSA. CDR3 sequence reads: CASSTRTANEKLFF. In DNA, the CDR3 is TGTGCCAGCAGCACACGGACAGCTAATGAAAAACTGTTTTTT. The whole variable domain, filled in from reference TRBV7-2 and TRBJ1-4, reads GAGVSQSPSNKVTEKGKDVELRCDPISGHTALYWYRQSLGQGLEFLIYFQGNSAPDKSGLPSDRFSAERTGGSVSTLTIQRTQQEDSAVYLCASSTRTANEKLFFGSGTQLSVL.

J is TRBJ2-1 and V is TRBV6-5; no firm D call. Germline V gene lookup returns CDR1 MNHEY and CDR2 SVGAGI. The CDR3 has 13 amino acids. V lost 8 bases to trimming and J lost 3 bases, with 11 bases between them. CDR3 sequence reads: CASCRPNYNEQFF. CDR3 sequence (DNA): TGTGCCAGCTGCCGACCAAACTACAATGAGCAGTTCTTC.

The chain carries TRBV30 and TRBJ2-1; possibly TRBD2 for D (5 bases). Germline V CDR1 and CDR2: GTSNPN, SVGIG (reference sequence). Deletions cut 0 bases from V and 4 bases from J, with 7 bases between. This CDR3 is built from 13 residues. CDR3 in amino acids: CAWSVRGYNEQFF. CDR3 coding DNA: TGTGCCTGGAGTGTACGAGGGTACAATGAGCAGTTCTTC.

The chain recombines TRBV19 with TRBJ1-5; TRBD1 matches at 7 bases. V trimming: 3 bases; J trimming: 2 bases; junction bases outside the gene matches: 7. The germline V gene has CDR1 LNHDA and CDR2 SQIVND (reference sequence). The CDR3 spans 16 residues. CDR3 sequence: CASSIPTDRGNQPQHF. The CDR3 nucleotides read TGTGCCAGTAGTATCCCTACCGACAGGGGCAATCAGCCCCAGCATTTT.

The CDR3 reads CASSGTVANEKLFF. The CDR3 DNA is TGCGCCAGCAGTGGTACAGTTGCTAATGAAAAACTGTTTTTT. The rearrangement uses TRBV10-2 and TRBJ1-4; D is undetermined. Trimming removed 4 bases at V and 3 bases at J, with 9 bases between. CDR1 and CDR2 from the germline V gene are WSHSY and SAAADI. The CDR3 is 14 amino acids.

V is TRBV19 and J is TRBJ1-1; D unresolved. V dropped 6 bases and J dropped 1 base, with 12 bases sitting between them. Germline V gene sequence: CDR1 LNHDA, CDR2 SQIVND (reference sequence). The CDR3 totals 14 residues. This CDR3 reads CASREQGGNTEAFF. The CDR3 nucleotides are TGTGCCAGTAGAGAGCAAGGAGGGAACACTGAAGCTTTCTTT.

This chain links TRBV27 with TRBJ1-4, with D possibly matching TRBD1 (6 bases). CDR1 is MNHEY and CDR2 is SMNVEV in the germline V gene (reference sequence). Trimming cost V 5 bases and J 8 bases, with 15 bases left between them. The CDR3 runs 14 residues. CDR3 sequence: CASSREGVGEKLFF. The CDR3 nucleotides are TGTGCCAGCAGTAGAGAGGGGGTAGGGGAAAAACTGTTTTTT.

The chain joins TRBV28 to TRBJ2-5; D might be TRBD1 or TRBD2, each matching 5 bases. V lost 6 bases and J lost 5, with 16 bases in between. CDR3 length: 14 amino acids. The V gene's germline CDR1 is MDHEN and CDR2 SYDVKM. Here the CDR3 reads CASRSVGVGETQYF. The CDR3 DNA sequence: TGTGCCAGCAGGAGCGTGGGGGTTGGGGAGACCCAGTACTTC.

The chain recombines TRBV30 with TRBJ1-6, with 7 bases lining up with TRBD1. The CDR3 runs 11 residues. V dropped 4 bases and J dropped 17; count of bases not matched to a gene: 8. Germline values: CDR1 GTSNPN, CDR2 SVGIG (reference sequence). The CDR3 loop reads CAWKRQGVIHF. The CDR3 DNA sequence: TGTGCCTGGAAGAGACAGGGAGTCATCCACTTT.

In the case of this clone: This sample also contains other DNA sequences that code for the same CDR3. The V gene is TRBV20-1, the J gene TRBJ2-7; TRBD2 is a possible D gene (6 bases). V lost 3 bases and J 3 bases, leaving 6 bases between the germline ends. The CDR3 is made up of 11 amino acids. The germline V gene has CDR1 DFQATT and CDR2 SNEGSKA (reference sequence). CDR3 coding DNA: TGCAGTGCTAGCGGGAGCTACGAGCAGTACTTC. Translated, it gives CSASGSYEQYF.